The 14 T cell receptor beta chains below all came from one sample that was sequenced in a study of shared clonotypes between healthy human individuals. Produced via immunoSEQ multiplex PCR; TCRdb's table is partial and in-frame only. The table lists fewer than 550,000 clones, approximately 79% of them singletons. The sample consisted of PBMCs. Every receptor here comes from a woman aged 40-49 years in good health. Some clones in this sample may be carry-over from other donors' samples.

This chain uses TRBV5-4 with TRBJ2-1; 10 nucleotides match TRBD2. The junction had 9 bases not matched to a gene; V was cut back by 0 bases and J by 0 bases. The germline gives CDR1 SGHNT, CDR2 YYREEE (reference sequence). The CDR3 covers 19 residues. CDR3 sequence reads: CASSLGGLAATFSYNEQFF. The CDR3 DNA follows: TGTGCCAGCAGCTTGGGAGGACTAGCGGCCACGTTCTCCTACAATGAGCAGTTCTTC.

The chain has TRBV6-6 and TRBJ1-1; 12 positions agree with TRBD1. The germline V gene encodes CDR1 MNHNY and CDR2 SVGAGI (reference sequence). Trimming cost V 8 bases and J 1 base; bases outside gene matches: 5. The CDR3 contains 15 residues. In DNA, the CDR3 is TGTGCCAGCCGGGACAGGGGGCGAGGGAACACTGAAGCTTTCTTT. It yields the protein CASRDRGRGNTEAFF.

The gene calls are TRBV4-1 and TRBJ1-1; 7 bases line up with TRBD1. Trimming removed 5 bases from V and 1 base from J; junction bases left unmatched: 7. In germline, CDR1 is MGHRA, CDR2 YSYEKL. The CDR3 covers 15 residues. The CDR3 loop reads CASSYARGTNTEAFF. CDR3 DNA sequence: TGCGCCAGCAGCTACGCCAGGGGGACGAACACTGAAGCTTTCTTT.

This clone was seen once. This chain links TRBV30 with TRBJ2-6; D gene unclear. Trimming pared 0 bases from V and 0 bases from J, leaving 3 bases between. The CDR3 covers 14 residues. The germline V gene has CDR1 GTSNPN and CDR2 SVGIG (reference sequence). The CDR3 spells CAWSVSSGANVLTF. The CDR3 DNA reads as TGTGCCTGGAGTGTAAGCTCTGGGGCCAACGTCCTGACTTTC.

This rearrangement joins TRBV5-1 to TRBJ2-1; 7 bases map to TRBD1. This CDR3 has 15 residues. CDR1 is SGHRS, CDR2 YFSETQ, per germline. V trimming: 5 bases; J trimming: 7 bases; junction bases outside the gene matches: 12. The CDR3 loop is CASRLIPNRGNEQFF. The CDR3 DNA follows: TGCGCCAGCAGGCTCATACCAAACAGGGGTAATGAGCAGTTCTTC.

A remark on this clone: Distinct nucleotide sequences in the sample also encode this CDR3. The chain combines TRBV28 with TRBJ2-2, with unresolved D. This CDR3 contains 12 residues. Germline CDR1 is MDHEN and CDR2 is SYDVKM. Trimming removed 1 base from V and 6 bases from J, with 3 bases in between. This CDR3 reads CASSLFSGELFF. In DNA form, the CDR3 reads TGTGCCAGCAGTTTATTCTCCGGGGAGCTGTTTTTT.

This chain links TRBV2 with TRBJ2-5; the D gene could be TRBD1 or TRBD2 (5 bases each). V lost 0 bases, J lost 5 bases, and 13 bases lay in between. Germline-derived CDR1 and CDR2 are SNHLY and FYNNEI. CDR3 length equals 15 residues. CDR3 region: CASSEALPWGETQYF. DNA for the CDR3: TGTGCCAGCAGTGAAGCACTCCCCTGGGGGGAGACCCAGTACTTC.

DNA for the CDR3: TGCGCCAGCAACCAGTGGGACAGGGACACAGATACGCAGTATTTT. Translated: CASNQWDRDTDTQYF. The chain is built from TRBV5-1 and TRBJ2-3; 9 nucleotides agree with TRBD1. This CDR3 spans 15 amino acids. V lost 6 bases, J lost 2 bases, and 7 bases stayed unmatched. CDR1 is SGHRS and CDR2 is YFSETQ in the germline V gene.

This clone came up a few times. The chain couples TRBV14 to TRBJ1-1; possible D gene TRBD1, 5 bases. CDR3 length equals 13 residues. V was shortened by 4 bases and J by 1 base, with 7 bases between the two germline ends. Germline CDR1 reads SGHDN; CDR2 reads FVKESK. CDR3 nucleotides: TGTGCCAGCAGCCTGGGGGGGAACACTGAAGCTTTCTTT. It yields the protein CASSLGGNTEAFF.

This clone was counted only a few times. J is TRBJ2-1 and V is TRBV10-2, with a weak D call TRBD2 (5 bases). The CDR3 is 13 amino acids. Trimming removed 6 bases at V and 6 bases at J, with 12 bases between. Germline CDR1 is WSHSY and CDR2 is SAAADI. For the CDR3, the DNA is TGCGCCAGCAGGGCTAGCATTATCAATGAGCAGTTCTTC. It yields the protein CASRASIINEQFF.

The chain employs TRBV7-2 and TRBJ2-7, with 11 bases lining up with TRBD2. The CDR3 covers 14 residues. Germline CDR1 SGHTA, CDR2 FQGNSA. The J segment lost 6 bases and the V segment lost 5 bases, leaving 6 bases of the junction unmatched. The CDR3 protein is CASSTTSGNSEQYF. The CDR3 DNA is TGTGCCAGCAGCACGACTAGCGGGAACTCCGAGCAGTACTTC.

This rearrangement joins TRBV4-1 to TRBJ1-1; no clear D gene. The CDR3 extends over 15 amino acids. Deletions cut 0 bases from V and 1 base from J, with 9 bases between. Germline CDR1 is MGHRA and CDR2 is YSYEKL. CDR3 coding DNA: TGCGCCAGCAGCCAAGAGACGGCCGGGAACACTGAAGCTTTCTTT. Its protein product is CASSQETAGNTEAFF.

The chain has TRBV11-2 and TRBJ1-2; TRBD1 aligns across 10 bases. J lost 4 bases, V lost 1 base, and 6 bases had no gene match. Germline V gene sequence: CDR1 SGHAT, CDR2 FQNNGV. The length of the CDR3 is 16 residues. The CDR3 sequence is CASSLGGDRGPYGYTF. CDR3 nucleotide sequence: TGTGCCAGCAGCTTAGGGGGTGACAGGGGGCCCTATGGCTACACCTTC. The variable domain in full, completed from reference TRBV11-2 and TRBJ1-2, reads EAGVAQSPRYKIIEKRQSVAFWCNPISGHATLYWYQQILGQGPKLLIQFQNNGVVDDSQLPKDRFSAERLKGVDSTLKIQPAKLEDSAVYLCASSLGGDRGPYGYTFGSGTRLTVV.

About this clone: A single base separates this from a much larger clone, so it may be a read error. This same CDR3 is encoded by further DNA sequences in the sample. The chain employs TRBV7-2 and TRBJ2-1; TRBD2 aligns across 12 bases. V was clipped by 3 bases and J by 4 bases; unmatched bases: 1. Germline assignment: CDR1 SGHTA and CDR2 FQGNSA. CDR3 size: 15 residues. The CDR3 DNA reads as TGTGCCAGCAGCTTGGGACTAGCGGGTTACAATGAGCAGTTCTTC. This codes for CASSLGLAGYNEQFF. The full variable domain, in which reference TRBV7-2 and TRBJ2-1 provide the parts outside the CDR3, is GAGVSQSPSNKVTEKGKDVELRCDPISGHTALYWYRQSLGQGLEFLIYFQGNSAPDKSGLPSDRFSAERTGGSVSTLTIQRTQQEDSAVYLCASSLGLAGYNEQFFGPGTRLTVL.